These 15 T cell receptor beta chains were all obtained from the same sample, sequenced in a study of shared T cell receptors in the human thymus. Clones were sequenced by immunoSEQ multiplex PCR, and TCRdb holds only the in-frame ones, with some missing. The sample lists some 700,000 clones; approximately 85% were seen once. These data were likewise used in another study, on human thymus T cells.

Material: thymocytes. The receptors here all came from a girl less than two years old with a congenital heart defect.

The chain uses TRBV5-6 and TRBJ2-7; 7 bases match TRBD1. Losses at the gene ends were 1 base for V and 1 base for J; bases not matched to a gene: 5. The CDR3 covers 15 residues. The V gene's germline CDR1 is SGHDT and CDR2 YYEEEE. The CDR3, as DNA: TGTGCCAGCAGCTTGTCTGACAGGGAGTCCTACGAGCAGTACTTC. Translating gives CASSLSDRESYEQYF.

This chain uses TRBV7-9 with TRBJ2-1; TRBD2 agrees at 8 bases. V lost 2 bases and J lost 5; bases outside the gene matches: 11. The germline V gene encodes CDR1 SEHNR and CDR2 FQNEAQ (reference sequence). CDR3 length: 17 residues. The DNA of the CDR3 is TGTGCCAGCAGCTTATTCAGGGGACTAGGGCGGAACAATGAGCAGTTCTTC. Translation: CASSLFRGLGRNNEQFF.

The rearrangement joins TRBV7-9 to TRBJ1-1; D unclear. The ends were cut back, 6 bases at V and 0 bases at J, with 8 bases in the middle. The CDR3 covers 13 residues. CDR1 is SEHNR and CDR2 is FQNEAQ in the germline V gene (reference sequence). The CDR3 reads CASRPLLNTEAFF. The CDR3 nucleotides are TGTGCCAGCAGGCCCCTATTGAACACTGAAGCTTTCTTT.

CDR3: CASSHRGRNQPQHF. The CDR3 coding sequence is TGTGCCAGCAGCCACCGGGGGAGGAATCAGCCCCAGCATTTT. The chain couples TRBV27 to TRBJ1-5, with a weak D call TRBD1 (5 bases). CDR3 length equals 14 residues. V was shortened by 6 bases and J by 4 bases, with 13 bases between the two germline ends. The germline V gene has CDR1 MNHEY and CDR2 SMNVEV (reference sequence).

CDR3 sequence reads: CASSHKQGGGEKLFF. The CDR3 DNA reads TGCGCCAGCAGCCATAAACAGGGAGGGGGGGAAAAACTGTTTTTT. This sequence joins TRBV4-1 and TRBJ1-4; TRBD1 is a possible D gene (6 bases). The V gene's germline CDR1 is MGHRA and CDR2 YSYEKL. The CDR3 spans 15 residues. V shed 3 bases and J shed 8 bases, with 16 bases lying between them.

This chain uses TRBV27 with TRBJ1-5; 7 bases match TRBD1. This CDR3 comprises 16 residues. The V and J ends lost 5 bases and 3 bases, in that order; junction bases with no gene match: 10. CDR1 is MNHEY and CDR2 is SMNVEV in the germline V gene (reference sequence). In DNA, the CDR3 is TGTGCCAGCAGTACAGGGACAGCGAGAAACAATCAGCCCCAGCATTTT. It yields the protein CASSTGTARNNQPQHF.

V and J are TRBV4-1 and TRBJ1-1; D ambiguous. Deletions cut 1 base from V and 0 bases from J, with 9 bases between. The CDR3 length is 15 residues. Germline V CDR1 and CDR2: MGHRA, YSYEKL. The CDR3 DNA sequence: TGCGCCAGCAGCCAAGGGGCCCTCATGAACACTGAAGCTTTCTTT. Translation gives CASSQGALMNTEAFF.

The chain is built from TRBV9 and TRBJ1-1; tentative D call: TRBD1 (6 bases). The V gene's germline CDR1 is SGDLS and CDR2 YYNGEE. CDR3 length equals 15 residues. V lost 3 bases and J 1 base, leaving 13 bases between the germline ends. CDR3 sequence (DNA): TGTGCCAGCAGCGCACTTGGACAGCCGAACACTGAAGCTTTCTTT. Translation: CASSALGQPNTEAFF.

This rearrangement joins TRBV11-2 to TRBJ1-2; D gene unclear. There are 14 residues in the CDR3. Trimming removed 1 base at V and 8 bases at J, with 14 bases between. In germline, CDR1 is SGHAT, CDR2 FQNNGV. DNA of the CDR3: TGTGCCAGCAGCTTAGGACTAGCCCCCGGCGGCTACACCTTC. Translation gives CASSLGLAPGGYTF.

This chain uses TRBV12-5 with TRBJ1-4; D ambiguous. V was cut by 5 bases and J by 5 bases, with 12 bases left in between. The CDR3 contains 14 residues. Germline assignment: CDR1 LGHNT and CDR2 FRNRAP. CDR3 DNA sequence: TGTGCTAGTGGTCCAGCGGCGAGGAATGAAAAACTGTTTTTT. Its protein product is CASGPAARNEKLFF.

Notes on this clone: The identical CDR3 is also encoded by other nucleotide sequences in the sample. The gene calls are TRBV5-1 and TRBJ2-7; the match to TRBD1 covers 8 bases. This CDR3 contains 14 residues. CDR1 is SGHRS, CDR2 YFSETQ, per germline. J gave up 2 bases and V 4 bases, and 5 bases lay outside the gene matches. The DNA of the CDR3 is TGCGCCAGCAGCACTGGACAGGGAGCCTACGAGCAGTACTTC. Protein: CASSTGQGAYEQYF.

The chain recombines TRBV4-3 with TRBJ2-7; tentative D call: TRBD1 (5 bases). The CDR3 has 14 amino acids. Germline V CDR1 and CDR2: LGHNA, YSLEER. The germline V and J ends were trimmed by 1 base and 2 bases, with 9 bases remaining between them. CDR3 DNA: TGCGCCAGCAGCCAAGTGGAAGGGGCCTACGAGCAGTACTTC. This codes for CASSQVEGAYEQYF.

The V and J genes are TRBV7-9 and TRBJ1-3; no definite D call. The V and J ends lost 0 bases and 4 bases respectively, with 10 bases between them. Germline V lookup: CDR1 SEHNR, CDR2 FQNEAQ (reference sequence). The CDR3 runs 15 residues. For the CDR3, the DNA is TGTGCCAGCAGCTTAGCCCCTCACAGCGGAAACACCATATATTTT. Protein: CASSLAPHSGNTIYF.

The rearrangement joins TRBV6-4 to TRBJ2-1; D ambiguous. V gave up 4 bases and J gave up 8 bases, with 6 bases separating them. Germline values: CDR1 MRHNA, CDR2 SNTAGT. The CDR3 length is 11 residues. The CDR3 DNA reads as TGTGCCAGCAGTGCCCATGATGAGCAGTTCTTC. It is translated as CASSAHDEQFF.

The chain couples TRBV9 to TRBJ1-1; TRBD1 might be the D (6 bases). V gave up 4 bases and J gave up 0 bases, with 25 bases separating them. From germline, CDR1 is SGDLS and CDR2 YYNGEE. This CDR3 comprises 19 residues. This CDR3 is CASSPRSQGLTRMNTEAFF. The CDR3 DNA sequence: TGTGCCAGCAGCCCTCGGTCACAGGGCTTAACTCGAATGAACACTGAAGCTTTCTTT.